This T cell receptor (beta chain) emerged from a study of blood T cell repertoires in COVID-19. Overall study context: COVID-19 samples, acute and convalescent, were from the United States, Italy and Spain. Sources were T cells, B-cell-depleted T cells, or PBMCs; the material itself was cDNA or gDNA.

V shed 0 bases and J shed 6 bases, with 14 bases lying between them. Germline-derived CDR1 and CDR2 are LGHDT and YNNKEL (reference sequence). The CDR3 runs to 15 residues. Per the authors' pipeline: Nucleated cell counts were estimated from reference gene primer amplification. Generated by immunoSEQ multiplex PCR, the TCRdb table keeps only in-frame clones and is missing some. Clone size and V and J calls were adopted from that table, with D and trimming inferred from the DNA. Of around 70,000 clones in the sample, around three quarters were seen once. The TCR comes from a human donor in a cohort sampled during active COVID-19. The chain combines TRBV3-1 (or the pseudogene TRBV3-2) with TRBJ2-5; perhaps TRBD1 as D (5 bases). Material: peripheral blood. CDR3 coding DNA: TGTGCCAGCAGCCAAGATTATGGACAATCGAAGACCCAGTACTTC. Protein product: CASSQDYGQSKTQYF.